This passage covers 23 T cell receptor beta chains from one sample sequenced in a study of early T cells in non-severe SARS-CoV-2 infection. MiXCR was run by TCRdb on the 5' RACE reads, yielding one entry per CDR3 protein. The sample shows 70,000 to 90,000 distinct CDR3 sequences, less than 11% of them seen only once. This sample comprised whole blood, obtained at baseline. Every receptor here comes from an adult who was a healthcare worker with PCR-confirmed SARS-CoV-2 infection or an uninfected control (not recorded which).

The rearrangement links TRBV5-1 to TRBJ2-3; 11 bases line up with TRBD2. This CDR3 is 15 amino acids long. Germline trimming cut 2 bases from V and 2 bases from J; bases unmatched to any gene: 1. CDR1 is SGHRS and CDR2 is YFSETQ in the germline V gene. CDR3 in DNA: TGCGCCAGCAGCTTTAGCGGGAGGGCCACAGATACGCAGTATTTT. Protein sequence: CASSFSGRATDTQYF.

The rearrangement links TRBV25-1 to TRBJ2-1; D unresolved. This CDR3 has 14 residues. V was trimmed by 2 bases and J by 8 bases, leaving 13 bases between them. Germline V gives CDR1 MGHDK, CDR2 SYGVNS. CDR3 residues: CASSELSSADEQFF. In nucleotides, the CDR3 is TGTGCCAGCAGTGAACTATCATCTGCGGATGAGCAGTTCTTC.

The rearrangement joins TRBV4-1 to TRBJ2-6, with 8 nucleotides matching TRBD1. The junction had 6 bases not matched to a gene; V was cut back by 0 bases and J by 2 bases. Germline CDR1 and CDR2: MGHRA and YSYEKL. The CDR3 is made up of 18 amino acids. The CDR3 DNA follows: TGCGCCAGCAGCCAAGAGGGACACAGGGGGACTGGGGCCAACGTCCTGACTTTC. This translates into CASSQEGHRGTGANVLTF.

The genes are TRBV27 and TRBJ2-3; 8 bases fit TRBD2. Trimming removed 4 bases from V and 2 bases from J; junction bases left unmatched: 5. Germline-derived CDR1 and CDR2 are MNHEY and SMNVEV (reference sequence). The CDR3 has 15 amino acids. The CDR3 nucleotides are TGTGCCAGCAGTTCCCCACTAGCGGTCACAGATACGCAGTATTTT. It translates to CASSSPLAVTDTQYF.

In its sample, this clonotype was seen a few times. This rearrangement joins TRBV28 to TRBJ2-1; 8 bases agree with TRBD2. Germline loops: CDR1 MDHEN, CDR2 SYDVKM. This CDR3 region has 15 residues. V shed 6 bases and J 2 bases; nucleotides not matched to a gene: 6. The CDR3 reads CASRKIAGTYNEQFF. Written as DNA, the CDR3 is TGTGCCAGCAGGAAAATAGCGGGAACCTACAATGAGCAGTTCTTC.

The genes are TRBV29-1 and TRBJ2-1, with 9 bases matching TRBD1. Germline CDR1 is SQVTM and CDR2 is ANQGSEA. CDR3 length equals 11 residues. For the CDR3, the DNA is TGCAGACAGGGGGCGTACAATGAGCAGTTCTTC. Its protein is CRQGAYNEQFF.

The gene calls are TRBV12-5 and TRBJ2-2; D is ambiguous. The CDR3 extends over 11 amino acids. Germline V gives CDR1 LGHNT, CDR2 FRNRAP. V was pared by 3 bases and J by 6 bases, with 2 bases between. The CDR3: CASGLAGELFF. CDR3 nucleotide sequence: TGTGCTAGTGGTTTAGCCGGGGAGCTGTTTTTT. Looking up the rest from reference TRBV12-5 and TRBJ2-2 gives the full variable domain: DARVTQTPRHKVTEMGQEVTMRCQPILGHNTVFWYRQTMMQGLELLAYFRNRAPLDDSGMPKDRFSAEMPDATLATLKIQPSEPRDSAVYFCASGLAGELFFGEGSRLTVL.

This clonotype has more than one count but fewer than ten. The V call is TRBV20-1, the J call TRBJ2-5; TRBD2 matches at 10 bases. The J segment lost 4 bases and the V segment lost 5 bases, leaving 13 bases of the junction unmatched. This CDR3 contains 16 residues. Germline CDR1 is DFQATT and CDR2 is SNEGSKA (reference sequence). For the CDR3, the DNA is TGCAGTGCTGAGGGACTAGCGAACTCGGAGGGAGAGACCCAGTACTTC. It translates to CSAEGLANSEGETQYF.

The genes are TRBV7-9 and TRBJ1-3; TRBD1 might be the D (6 bases). This CDR3 contains 15 residues. Germline lookup yields CDR1 SEHNR and CDR2 FQNEAQ (reference sequence). V shed 7 bases and J shed 0 bases, with 13 bases lying between them. The CDR3 spells CASIETGLSGNTIYF. The CDR3 DNA sequence: TGTGCCAGCATCGAGACAGGCCTCTCTGGAAACACCATATATTTT.

This clonotype has just a few counts. The chain has TRBV2 and TRBJ2-1; D may be TRBD2 (5 bases). CDR1 is SNHLY, CDR2 FYNNEI, per germline. The CDR3 spans 14 residues. V shed 7 bases and J shed 8 bases, with 18 bases lying between them. CDR3 sequence: CASKGAVRRDEQFF. The DNA of the CDR3 is TGTGCCAGCAAGGGAGCGGTACGGCGGGATGAGCAGTTCTTC.

V and J are TRBV20-1 and TRBJ2-1, with D possibly matching TRBD1 (6 bases). The germline CDR1 and CDR2 sequences are DFQATT and SNEGSKA (reference sequence). This CDR3 comprises 15 residues. The V and J ends lost 4 bases and 0 bases respectively, with 13 bases between them. The CDR3 loop is CSATQGSSSYNEQFF. The CDR3 nucleotides are TGCAGTGCTACTCAGGGGAGTAGCTCCTACAATGAGCAGTTCTTC.

This clonotype appeared once. The CDR3 sequence: CASSLQEISPTAGLNSPLHF. CDR3 DNA sequence: TGTGCCAGCAGCTTACAGGAGATTTCCCCTACCGCGGGGTTGAATTCACCCCTCCACTTT. The chain employs TRBV7-2 and TRBJ1-6; D call uncertain. Trimming stripped 2 bases from V and 7 bases from J, with 27 bases between. CDR3 length: 20 residues. CDR1 is SGHTA and CDR2 is FQGNSA in the germline V gene. The full variable domain, with the rest looked up from reference TRBV7-2 and TRBJ1-6, is GAGVSQSPSNKVTEKGKDVELRCDPISGHTALYWYRQSLGQGLEFLIYFQGNSAPDKSGLPSDRFSAERTGGSVSTLTIQRTQQEDSAVYLCASSLQEISPTAGLNSPLHFGNGTRLTVT.

V usage is TRBV3-1 and J usage is TRBJ1-6, with 7 bases lining up with TRBD1. The J segment lost 4 bases and the V segment lost 2 bases, leaving 2 bases of the junction unmatched. This CDR3 is 15 amino acids long. The germline V gene has CDR1 LGHDT and CDR2 YNNKEL (reference sequence). The CDR3 here is CASSQRDSYNSPLHF. The DNA for the CDR3 is TGTGCCAGCAGCCAACGGGACAGTTATAATTCACCCCTCCACTTT.

This clonotype was seen repeatedly, ten times or more. The V call is TRBV6-1, the J call TRBJ1-1; a weak D match, TRBD1 (6 bases). Trimming took 5 bases from V and 6 from J, leaving 10 bases between them. From germline, CDR1 is MNHNS and CDR2 SASEGT. This CDR3 is 12 amino acids long. The CDR3 spells CASSHYRAEAFF. The CDR3 region has the DNA TGTGCCAGCAGTCACTACAGGGCTGAAGCTTTCTTT.

A few counts support this clonotype. The chain carries TRBV6-6 and TRBJ1-5; D gene ambiguous. The V end was cut by 2 bases, the J end by 0 bases, with 14 bases between. CDR1 MNHNY and CDR2 SVGAGI come from the germline V gene (reference sequence). The CDR3 extends over 17 amino acids. CDR3 residues: CASSYVGVGYSNQPQHF. In DNA, the CDR3 is TGTGCCAGCAGTTACGTAGGTGTTGGTTATAGCAATCAGCCCCAGCATTTT.

Only a few counts were recorded for this clonotype. V gene TRBV24-1 combines with J gene TRBJ2-1, with no clear D. The CDR3 loop spans 15 amino acids. Germline lookup yields CDR1 KGHDR and CDR2 SFDVKD. The V gene lost 5 bases and the J gene lost 1 base, with 11 bases spanning the gap. The chain's CDR3 is CATSVKDTSYNEQFF. CDR3 nucleotides: TGTGCCACCAGTGTTAAAGACACATCCTACAATGAGCAGTTCTTC.

The chain has TRBV7-8 and TRBJ2-1; 10 bases align to TRBD2. CDR3 length: 15 amino acids. CDR1 and CDR2 (germline): SGHVS, FQNEAQ. J was trimmed by 6 bases and V by 4 bases; bases with no gene match: 6. CDR3 coding DNA: TGTGCCAGCAGCTCTACTAGCGGGATTCGCAATGAGCAGTTCTTC. It specifies CASSSTSGIRNEQFF.

In its sample, this clonotype was seen a few times. The chain combines TRBV28 with TRBJ2-3; TRBD1 matches 8 bases. Trimming removed 3 bases from V and 0 bases from J; junction bases left unmatched: 11. Germline V gives CDR1 MDHEN, CDR2 SYDVKM. The CDR3 extends over 18 amino acids. This CDR3 is CASSFPGTGKNSTDTQYF. DNA for the CDR3: TGTGCCAGCAGTTTCCCGGGGACAGGCAAAAATAGCACAGATACGCAGTATTTT.

This clonotype was found a few times. This chain joins TRBV14 and TRBJ2-5, with a tentative D call TRBD2 (6 bases). V was cut by 1 base and J by 2 bases, with 11 bases left in between. From germline, CDR1 is SGHDN and CDR2 FVKESK. The CDR3 spans 15 residues. CDR3 DNA: TGTGCCAGCAGCCAAGTTTCCGGGGGACAAGAGACCCAGTACTTC. Residues: CASSQVSGGQETQYF. Filled out from reference TRBV14 and TRBJ2-5, the complete variable domain reads EAGVTQFPSHSVIEKGQTVTLRCDPISGHDNLYWYRRVMGKEIKFLLHFVKESKQDESGMPNNRFLAERTGGTYSTLKVQPAELEDSGVYFCASSQVSGGQETQYFGPGTRLLVL.

Ten or more counts support this clonotype. The J gene is TRBJ2-1, the V gene TRBV7-9, with D perhaps TRBD1 (6 bases). The germline CDR1 and CDR2 sequences are SEHNR and FQNEAQ (reference sequence). The V gene lost 5 bases and the J gene lost 5 bases, with 16 bases spanning the gap. The CDR3 sequence is 15 residues long. CDR3 region: CASSPRGRENNEQFF. Here the CDR3 DNA reads TGTGCCAGCAGCCCCAGGGGCAGGGAGAACAATGAGCAGTTCTTC.

This clonotype has only a few counts. J is TRBJ2-3 and V is TRBV7-9; D not certain. Germline V lookup: CDR1 SEHNR, CDR2 FQNEAQ (reference sequence). V lost 1 base to trimming and J lost 4 bases, with 3 bases between them. The CDR3 totals 12 residues. CDR3 sequence: CASSLVADTQYF. CDR3 nucleotide sequence: TGTGCCAGCAGCTTAGTTGCAGATACGCAGTATTTT.

This clonotype occurred many times. The chain combines TRBV12-3 or TRBV12-4 with TRBJ2-3; D is unclear. The CDR3 is 15 amino acids. V lost 0 bases to trimming and J lost 1 base, with 8 bases between them. The DNA for the CDR3 is TGTGCCAGCAGTTTAGCTGGAGACGGCACAGATACGCAGTATTTT. Protein product: CASSLAGDGTDTQYF.

This clonotype occurred a few times. The rearrangement links TRBV24-1 to TRBJ2-5, with TRBD1 matching 7 bases. CDR1 is KGHDR, CDR2 SFDVKD, per germline. The V gene end was trimmed by 4 bases and the J gene end by 3 bases; junction bases not matched to a gene: 7. This CDR3 is built from 15 residues. DNA of the CDR3: TGTGCCACCAGTGAACCTGGACAGGCGGAAGAGACCCAGTACTTC. Its translation is CATSEPGQAEETQYF.